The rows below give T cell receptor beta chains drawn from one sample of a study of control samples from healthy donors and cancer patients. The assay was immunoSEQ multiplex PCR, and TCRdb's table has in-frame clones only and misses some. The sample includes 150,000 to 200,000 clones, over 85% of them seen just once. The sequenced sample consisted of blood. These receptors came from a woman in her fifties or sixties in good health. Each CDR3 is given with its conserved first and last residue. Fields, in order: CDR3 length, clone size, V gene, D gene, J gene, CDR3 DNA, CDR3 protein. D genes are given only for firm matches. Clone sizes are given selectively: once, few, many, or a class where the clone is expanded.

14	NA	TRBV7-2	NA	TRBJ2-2	TGTGCCAGCAGACAATTCTCCGGTACCGGGGAGCTGTTTTTT	CASRQFSGTGELFF
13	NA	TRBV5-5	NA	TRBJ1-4	TGTGCCAGCAGCCAAATGACCGGAGAAAAACTGTTTTTT	CASSQMTGEKLFF
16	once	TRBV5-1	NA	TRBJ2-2	TGCGCCAGCAGCTTGGTCGTTACGGGGAACACCGGGGAGCTGTTTTTT	CASSLVVTGNTGELFF
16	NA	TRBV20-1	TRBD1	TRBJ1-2	TGCAGTGCCAGTCTTGGTGGACAGGCTAAGTACTATGGCTACACCTTC	CSASLGGQAKYYGYTF
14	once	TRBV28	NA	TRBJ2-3	TGTGCCAGCAGTCTAGGGGGACTCACAGATACGCAGTATTTT	CASSLGGLTDTQYF
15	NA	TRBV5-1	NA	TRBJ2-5	TGCGCCAGCAGCTTGGATGGAGTCATCCAAGAGACCCAGTACTTC	CASSLDGVIQETQYF
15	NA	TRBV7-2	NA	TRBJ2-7	TGTGCCAGCAGCTCCCAGGGACTTGGGCTCGGGGAGCAGTACTTC	CASSSQGLGLGEQYF
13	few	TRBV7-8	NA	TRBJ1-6	TGTGCCAGCAGCCAGATACAGAATTCACCCCTCCACTTT	CASSQIQNSPLHF
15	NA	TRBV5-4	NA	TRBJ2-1	TGTGCCAGCAGCTGGGGTCAGGGGGGGCCAGGGGAGCAGTTCTTC	CASSWGQGGPGEQFF
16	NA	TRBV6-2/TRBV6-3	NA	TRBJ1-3	TGTGCCAGCAGTTACTCGCCTGGCTCCTCTGGAAACACCATATATTTT	CASSYSPGSSGNTIYF
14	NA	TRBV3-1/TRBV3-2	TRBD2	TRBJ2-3	TGTGCCAGCAGCTGGGAGGGGAGGGCAGATACGCAGTATTTT	CASSWEGRADTQYF
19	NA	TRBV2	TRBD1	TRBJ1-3	TGTGCCAGCAGTGGCCGGGACAGAAACCAAAACAGCTCTGGAAACACCATATATTTT	CASSGRDRNQNSSGNTIYF
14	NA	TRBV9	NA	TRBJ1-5	TGTGCCAGCAGCGTAGGGCAGCTCAATCAGCCCCAGCATTTT	CASSVGQLNQPQHF
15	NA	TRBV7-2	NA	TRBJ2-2	TGTGCCAGCAGCTTAGCTTCATTAGCCACCGGGGAGCTGTTTTTT	CASSLASLATGELFF
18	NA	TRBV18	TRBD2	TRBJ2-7	TGTGCCAGCTCACCACGAGTCCTAGCGGGGAGAGACTCCTACGAGCAGTACTTC	CASSPRVLAGRDSYEQYF
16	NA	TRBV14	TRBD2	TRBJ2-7	TGTGCCAGCAGCCAACCATGGGGGGGGACGTCCTACGAGCAGTACTTC	CASSQPWGGTSYEQYF
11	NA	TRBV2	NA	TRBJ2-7	TGTGCCAGCAGCGCAGGGGACGAGCAGTACTTC	CASSAGDEQYF
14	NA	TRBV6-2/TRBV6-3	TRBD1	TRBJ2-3	TGTGCCAGCAGCTTCGGGACAGGGGAGGATACGCAGTATTTT	CASSFGTGEDTQYF
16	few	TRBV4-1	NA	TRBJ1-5	TGCGCCAGCAGCCAAGAGTCGCAGGGGAAGAATCAGCCCCAGCATTTT	CASSQESQGKNQPQHF
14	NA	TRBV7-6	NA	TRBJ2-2	TGTGCCAGCAGCCCCGGACAGACCACCGGGGAGCTGTTTTTT	CASSPGQTTGELFF
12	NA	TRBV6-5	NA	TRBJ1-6	TGTGCCGCAACAGGGAGTGGATCACCCCTCCACTTT	CAATGSGSPLHF
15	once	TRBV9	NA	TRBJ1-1	TGTGCCAGCACTGGGCAGAGCCACATGAACACTGAAGCTTTCTTT	CASTGQSHMNTEAFF
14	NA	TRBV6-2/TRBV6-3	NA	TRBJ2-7	TGTGCCAGCAGTCCACAGGGTGTACGCTACGAGCAGTACTTC	CASSPQGVRYEQYF
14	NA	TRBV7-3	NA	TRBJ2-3	TGTGCCAGCAGCTTAAAACTTAACACAGATACGCAGTATTTT	CASSLKLNTDTQYF
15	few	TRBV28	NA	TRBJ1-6	TGTGCCAGCAGTTTATTAGCCAGTGATAATTCACCCCTCCACTTT	CASSLLASDNSPLHF
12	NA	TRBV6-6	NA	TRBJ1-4	TGTGCCAGCAGCCCTACTAATGAAAAACTGTTTTTT	CASSPTNEKLFF
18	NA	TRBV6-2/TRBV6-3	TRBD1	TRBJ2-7	TGTGCCAGCAGTTACGCTTCCAGACAGGGACCAAGCTCCTACGAGCAGTACTTC	CASSYASRQGPSSYEQYF
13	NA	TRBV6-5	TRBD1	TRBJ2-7	TGTGCCAGCAGTTGGGGACAGCTCTACGAGCAGTACTTC	CASSWGQLYEQYF
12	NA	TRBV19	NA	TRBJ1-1	TGTGCCAGTAGTATCCAGGAGGGTGAAGCTTTCTTT	CASSIQEGEAFF